This T cell receptor beta chain is drawn from a study of OX40 agonist ivuxolimab in advanced cancers. Libraries were prepared by immunoSEQ multiplex PCR; TCRdb keeps only in-frame clonotypes and omits some of them. Of some 80,000 clones listed, approximately 85% are singletons. The CDR3 has 15 residues. Germline V lookup: CDR1 LNHDA, CDR2 SQIVND (reference sequence). V was cut by 5 bases and J by 6 bases, with 17 bases left in between. V is TRBV19 and J is TRBJ2-4, with a weak D call TRBD2 (6 bases). The sequence came from an adult with an advanced solid tumor such as melanoma, head and neck, liver or kidney cancer. The sample consisted of CD4+ or CD8+ T cells sorted from blood, taken in a trial of the OX40 agonist ivuxolimab. CDR3 loop: CASSLGGASGNIQYF. CDR3 DNA: TGTGCCAGTAGTCTAGGCGGGGCCTCCGGAAACATTCAGTACTTC.